Listed below are T cell receptor beta chains from one sample, sequenced in a study of CD8+CD57+ T cells in acquired aplastic anemia. TCRdb passed the reads through MiXCR, listing each CDR3 protein once. The sample records hundreds of thousands of distinct CDR3 sequences, roughly 34% being singletons. The sequenced sample was sorted CD4+, CD8+, or CD8+CD57+ T cells (not recorded which) from PBMCs. These receptors came from a human donor with aplastic anemia. Each CDR3 is given with its conserved first and last residue. The order of the fields is V gene, J gene, CDR3 protein.

>TRBV2|TRBJ1-5
CASSVGPRRNQPQHF
>TRBV2|TRBJ2-7
CASSPPGEQYF
>TRBV10-3|TRBJ1-6
CAIKLLHF
>TRBV11-2|TRBJ2-1
CASSLQLAGSGEQFF
>TRBV28|TRBJ2-3
CASSYATSVHGQSTDTQYF
>TRBV6-1|TRBJ1-5
CASSDRPLSEPQHF
>TRBV5-4|TRBJ2-5
CASSLGATGPRREETQYF
>TRBV20-1|TRBJ2-7
CSASRVTYEQYF
>TRBV29-1|TRBJ2-6
CSVDQGSGANVLTF
>TRBV29-1|TRBJ2-1
CSQPGYNEQFF
>TRBV11-2|TRBJ1-5
CVSSLWERSSNQPQHF
>TRBV2|TRBJ2-2
CASSETNTGELFW
>TRBV20-1|TRBJ2-7
CSATVTGREQYF
>TRBV12-3/TRBV12-4|TRBJ2-7
CASSVAGAGEQYF
>TRBV29-1|TRBJ1-1
CSAEATGFNTEAFF
>TRBV27|TRBJ1-6
CASSRRDRAGVSPLHF
>TRBV4-1|TRBJ2-6
CASSQVDMGFSGANVLTF
>TRBV5-6|TRBJ2-3
CASSFPSGGFSTDTQYF
>TRBV29-1|TRBJ2-5
CSAPLAGGQQETQYF
>TRBV14|TRBJ1-2
CASGKNYGYTF
>TRBV7-2|TRBJ2-5
CASSEDRSETQYF
>TRBV5-1|TRBJ2-7
CASSVRTGLHYEQYF
>TRBV20-1|TRBJ2-2
CSARTGTGKTGELFF
>TRBV5-8|TRBJ1-2
CASSTRREVFYGHTF
>TRBV30|TRBJ1-4
CAWSLRGTNEKLFF
>TRBV12-3/TRBV12-4|TRBJ1-1
CASSLVRGHNTEAFF